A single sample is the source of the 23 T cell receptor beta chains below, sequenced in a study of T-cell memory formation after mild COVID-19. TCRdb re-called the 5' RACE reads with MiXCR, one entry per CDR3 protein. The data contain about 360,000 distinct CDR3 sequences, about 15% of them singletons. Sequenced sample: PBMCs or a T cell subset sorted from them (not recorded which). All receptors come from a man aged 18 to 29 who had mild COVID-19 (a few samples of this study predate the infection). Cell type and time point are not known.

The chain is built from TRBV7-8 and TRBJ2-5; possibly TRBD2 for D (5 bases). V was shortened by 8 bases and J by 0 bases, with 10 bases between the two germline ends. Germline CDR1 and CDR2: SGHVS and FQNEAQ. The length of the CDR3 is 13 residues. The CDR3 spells CASVLDYQETQYF. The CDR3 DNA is TGTGCCAGCGTATTGGACTACCAAGAGACCCAGTACTTC.

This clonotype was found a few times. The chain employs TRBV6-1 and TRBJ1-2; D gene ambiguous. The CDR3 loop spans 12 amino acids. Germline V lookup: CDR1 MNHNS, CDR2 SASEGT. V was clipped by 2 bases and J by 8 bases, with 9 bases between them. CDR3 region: CASSESGWGYTF. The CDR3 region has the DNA TGTGCCAGCAGTGAATCGGGATGGGGCTACACCTTC.

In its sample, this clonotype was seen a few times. DNA for the CDR3: TGTGCCAGCAGCCAAGATCAGTTGTGGGGATCGGCCTACAATGAGCAGTTCTTC. Translated: CASSQDQLWGSAYNEQFF. This sequence joins TRBV3-1 and TRBJ2-1; D is undetermined. The CDR3 covers 18 residues. The germline CDR1 and CDR2 sequences are LGHDT and YNNKEL (reference sequence). V lost 0 bases and J lost 2, with 17 bases in between.

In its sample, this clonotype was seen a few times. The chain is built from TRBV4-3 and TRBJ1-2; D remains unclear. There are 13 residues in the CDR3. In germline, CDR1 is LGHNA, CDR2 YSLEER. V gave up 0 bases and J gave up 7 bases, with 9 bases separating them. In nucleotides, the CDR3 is TGCGCCAGCAGCCAAGATCCCGCCTCTGGCTACACCTTC. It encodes CASSQDPASGYTF.

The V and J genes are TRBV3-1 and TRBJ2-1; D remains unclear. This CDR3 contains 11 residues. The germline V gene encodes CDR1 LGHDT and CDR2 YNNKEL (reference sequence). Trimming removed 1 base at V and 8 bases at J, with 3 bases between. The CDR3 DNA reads TGTGCCAGCAGCCAAGTTGATGAGCAGTTCTTC. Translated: CASSQVDEQFF.

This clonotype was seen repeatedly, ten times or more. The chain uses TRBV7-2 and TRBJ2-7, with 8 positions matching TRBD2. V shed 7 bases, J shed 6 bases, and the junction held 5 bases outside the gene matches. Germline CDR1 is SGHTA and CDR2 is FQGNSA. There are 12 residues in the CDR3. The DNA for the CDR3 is TGTGCCAGCACCGTCGCGGGGGGCGAGCAGTACTTC. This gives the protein CASTVAGGEQYF. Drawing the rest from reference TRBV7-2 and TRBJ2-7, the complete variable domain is GAGVSQSPSNKVTEKGKDVELRCDPISGHTALYWYRQSLGQGLEFLIYFQGNSAPDKSGLPSDRFSAERTGGSVSTLTIQRTQQEDSAVYLCASTVAGGEQYFGPGTRLTVT.

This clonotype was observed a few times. CDR3 region: CASSVGPGQEGPLYEQYF. In DNA, the CDR3 is TGTGCCAGCAGCGTGGGACCGGGACAGGAAGGGCCCCTCTACGAGCAGTACTTC. The V and J genes are TRBV5-4 and TRBJ2-7, with 8 bases identical to TRBD1. This CDR3 is 18 amino acids long. Germline CDR1 reads SGHNT; CDR2 reads YYREEE (reference sequence). Trimming at V came to 4 bases and at J to 3 bases, leaving 18 bases not matched to a gene.

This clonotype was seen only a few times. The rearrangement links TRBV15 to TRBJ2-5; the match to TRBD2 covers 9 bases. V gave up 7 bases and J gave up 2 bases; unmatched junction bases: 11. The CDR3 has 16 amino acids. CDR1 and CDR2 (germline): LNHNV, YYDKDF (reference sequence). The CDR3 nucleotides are TGTGCCACCAACCAGCGGAGCGGGGGGTTTCAAGAGACCCAGTACTTC. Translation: CATNQRSGGFQETQYF.

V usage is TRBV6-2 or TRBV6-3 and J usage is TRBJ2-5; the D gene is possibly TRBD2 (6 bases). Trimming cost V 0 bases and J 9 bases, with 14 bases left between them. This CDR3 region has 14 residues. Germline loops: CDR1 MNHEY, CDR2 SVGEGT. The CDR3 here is CASSYSTLRGAQYF. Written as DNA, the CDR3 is TGTGCCAGCAGTTACTCGACTCTCCGCGGGGCCCAGTACTTC.

CDR3 protein: CATSGETYVTGELFF. The DNA for the CDR3 is TGTGCCACCAGTGGAGAAACATACGTCACCGGGGAGCTGTTTTTT. V is TRBV24-1 and J is TRBJ2-2; D remains ambiguous. The V end lost 5 bases, the J end lost 4 bases, and 13 bases lay between the germline ends. CDR1 and CDR2 (germline): KGHDR, SFDVKD. The CDR3 has 15 residues.

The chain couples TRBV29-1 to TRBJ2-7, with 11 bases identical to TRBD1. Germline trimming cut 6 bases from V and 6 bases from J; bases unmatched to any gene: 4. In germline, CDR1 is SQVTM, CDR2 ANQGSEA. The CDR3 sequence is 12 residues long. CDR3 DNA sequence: TGCAGCGTCACGGACAGGGGGCCCGAGCAGTACTTC. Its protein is CSVTDRGPEQYF.

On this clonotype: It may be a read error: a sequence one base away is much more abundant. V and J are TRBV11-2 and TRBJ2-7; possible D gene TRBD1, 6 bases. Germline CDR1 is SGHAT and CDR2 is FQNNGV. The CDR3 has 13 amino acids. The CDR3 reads CAISLSQGHEQYV. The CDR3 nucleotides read TGTGCCATCAGCTTATCCCAGGGGCACGAGCAGTACGTC.

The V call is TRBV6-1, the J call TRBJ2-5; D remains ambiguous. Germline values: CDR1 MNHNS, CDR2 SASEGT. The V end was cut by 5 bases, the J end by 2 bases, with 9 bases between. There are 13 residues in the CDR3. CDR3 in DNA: TGTGCCAGCAGTTCGGGCTTTCAAGAGACCCAGTACTTC. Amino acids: CASSSGFQETQYF.

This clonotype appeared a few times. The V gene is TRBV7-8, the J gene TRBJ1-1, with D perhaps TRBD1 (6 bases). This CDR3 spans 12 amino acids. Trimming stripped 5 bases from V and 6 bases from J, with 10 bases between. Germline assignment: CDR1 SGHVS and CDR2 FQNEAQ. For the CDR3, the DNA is TGTGCCAGCAGCCCCGGGACACCTGAAGCTTTCTTT. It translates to CASSPGTPEAFF.

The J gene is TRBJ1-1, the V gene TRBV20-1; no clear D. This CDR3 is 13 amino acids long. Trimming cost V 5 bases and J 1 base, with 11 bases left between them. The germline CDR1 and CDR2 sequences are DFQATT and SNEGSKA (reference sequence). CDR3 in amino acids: CSAPARANTEAFF. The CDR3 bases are TGCAGTGCTCCCGCCCGGGCGAACACTGAAGCTTTCTTT.

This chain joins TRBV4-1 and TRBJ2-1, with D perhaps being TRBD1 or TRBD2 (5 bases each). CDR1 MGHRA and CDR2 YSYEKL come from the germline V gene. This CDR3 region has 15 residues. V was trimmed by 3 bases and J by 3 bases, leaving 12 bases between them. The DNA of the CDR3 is TGCGCCAGCAGCCAGGTTGTGGGGGACTACAATGAGCAGTTCTTC. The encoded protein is CASSQVVGDYNEQFF.

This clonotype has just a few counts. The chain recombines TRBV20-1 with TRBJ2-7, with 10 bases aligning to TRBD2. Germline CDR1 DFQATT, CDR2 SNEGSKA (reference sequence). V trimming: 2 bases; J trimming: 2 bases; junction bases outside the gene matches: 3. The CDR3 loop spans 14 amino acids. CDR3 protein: CSARPGLAPYEQYF. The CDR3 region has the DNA TGCAGTGCTAGACCGGGACTAGCGCCCTACGAGCAGTACTTC.

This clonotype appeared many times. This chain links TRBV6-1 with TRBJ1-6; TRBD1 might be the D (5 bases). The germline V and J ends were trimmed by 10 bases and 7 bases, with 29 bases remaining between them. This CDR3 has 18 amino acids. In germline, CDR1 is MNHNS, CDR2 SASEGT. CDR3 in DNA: TGTGCCACCGATCACCGCCCCGGACACTGGGGCTCCAATTCACCCCTCCACTTT. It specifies CATDHRPGHWGSNSPLHF.

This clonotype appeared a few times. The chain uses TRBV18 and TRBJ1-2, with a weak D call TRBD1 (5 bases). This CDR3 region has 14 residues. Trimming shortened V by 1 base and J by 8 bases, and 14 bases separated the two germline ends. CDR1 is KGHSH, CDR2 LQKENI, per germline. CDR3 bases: TGTGCCAGCTCACCACAACCAGGGTCGGAAGGCTACACCTTC. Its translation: CASSPQPGSEGYTF.

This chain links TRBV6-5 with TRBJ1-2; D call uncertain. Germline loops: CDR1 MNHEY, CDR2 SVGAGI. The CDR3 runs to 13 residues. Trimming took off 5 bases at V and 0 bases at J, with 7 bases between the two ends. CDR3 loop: CASSHRPNYGYTF. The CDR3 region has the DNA TGTGCCAGCAGTCATCGACCTAACTATGGCTACACCTTC.

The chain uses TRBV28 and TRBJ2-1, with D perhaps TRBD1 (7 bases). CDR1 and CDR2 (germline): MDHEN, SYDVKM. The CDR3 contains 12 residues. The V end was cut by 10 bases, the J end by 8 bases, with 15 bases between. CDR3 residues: CAILQGGHEQFF. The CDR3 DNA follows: TGTGCCATCCTTCAGGGGGGCCATGAGCAGTTCTTC. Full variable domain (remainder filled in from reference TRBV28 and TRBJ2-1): DVKVTQSSRYLVKRTGEKVFLECVQDMDHENMFWYRQDPGLGLRLIYFSYDVKMKEKGDIPEGYSVSREKKERFSLILESASTNQTSMYLCAILQGGHEQFFGPGTRLTVL.

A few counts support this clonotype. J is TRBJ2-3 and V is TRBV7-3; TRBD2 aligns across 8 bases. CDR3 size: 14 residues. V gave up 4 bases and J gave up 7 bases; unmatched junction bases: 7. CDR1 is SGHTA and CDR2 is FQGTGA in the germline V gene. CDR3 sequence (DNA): TGTGCCAGCAGCTCCAGCGGGGGCGAATATACGCAGTATTTT. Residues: CASSSSGGEYTQYF.

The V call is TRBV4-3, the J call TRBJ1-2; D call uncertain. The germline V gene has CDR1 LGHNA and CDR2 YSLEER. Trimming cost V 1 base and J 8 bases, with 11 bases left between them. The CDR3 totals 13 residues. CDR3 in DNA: TGCGCCAGCAGCCAAGCGTCGGGTCGCGGCTACACCTTC. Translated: CASSQASGRGYTF.